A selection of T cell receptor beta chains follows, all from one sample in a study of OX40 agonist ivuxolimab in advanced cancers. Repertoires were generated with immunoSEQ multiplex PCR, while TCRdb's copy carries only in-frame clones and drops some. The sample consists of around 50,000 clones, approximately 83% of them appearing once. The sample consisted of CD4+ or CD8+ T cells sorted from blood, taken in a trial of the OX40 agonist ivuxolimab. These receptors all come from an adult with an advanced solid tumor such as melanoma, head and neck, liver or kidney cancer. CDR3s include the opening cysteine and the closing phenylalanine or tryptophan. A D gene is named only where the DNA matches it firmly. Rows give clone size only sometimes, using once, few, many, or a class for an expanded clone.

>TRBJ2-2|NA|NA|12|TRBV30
CAWRPHGGELFF
TGTGCCTGGAGACCCCACGGCGGGGAGCTGTTTTTT
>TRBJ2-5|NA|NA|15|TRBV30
CASRGSNVPQETQYF
TGTGCCTCTCGGGGCAGTAACGTACCGCAAGAGACCCAGTACTTC
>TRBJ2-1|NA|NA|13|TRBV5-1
CASSLAGTNEQFF
TGCGCCAGCAGCTTGGCAGGGACCAATGAGCAGTTCTTC
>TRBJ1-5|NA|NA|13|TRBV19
CASSLTENKPQHF
TGTGCCAGTAGCCTGACAGAGAACAAGCCCCAGCATTTT
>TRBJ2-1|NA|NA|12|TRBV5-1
CASSFEGNEQFF
TGCGCCAGCAGCTTCGAGGGGAATGAGCAGTTCTTC
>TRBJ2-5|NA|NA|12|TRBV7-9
CASSLGEETQYF
TGTGCCAGCAGCTTAGGAGAAGAGACCCAGTACTTC
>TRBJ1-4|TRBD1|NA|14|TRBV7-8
CASSSGTGVEKLFF
TGTGCCAGCAGCTCCGGGACAGGGGTGGAAAAACTGTTTTTT
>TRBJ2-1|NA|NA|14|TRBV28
CAARGASSYNEQFF
TGCGCAGCCCGGGGGGCTAGCTCCTACAATGAGCAGTTCTTC
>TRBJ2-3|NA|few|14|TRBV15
CATSRGTRADTQYF
TGTGCCACCAGCAGAGGGACCCGCGCAGATACGCAGTATTTT
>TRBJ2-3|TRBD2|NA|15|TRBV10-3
CAINLGSGRTDTQYF
TGTGCCATCAATTTGGGTAGCGGGCGCACAGATACGCAGTATTTT
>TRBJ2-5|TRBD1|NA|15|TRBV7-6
CASSSGTGGVETQYF
TGTGCCAGCAGCTCCGGGACAGGGGGCGTGGAGACCCAGTACTTC
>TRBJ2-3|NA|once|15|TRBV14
CASSLSMANTDTQYF
TGTGCCAGCAGCCTCTCAATGGCCAACACAGATACGCAGTATTTT
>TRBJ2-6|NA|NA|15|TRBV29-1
CSVRGMSSGANVLTF
TGCAGCGTCCGCGGGATGAGCTCTGGGGCCAACGTCCTGACTTTC
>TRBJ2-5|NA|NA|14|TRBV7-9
CASSFGPYVETQYF
TGTGCCAGCAGCTTCGGGCCCTACGTTGAGACCCAGTACTTC
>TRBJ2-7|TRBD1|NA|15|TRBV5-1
CASSLGQGYSYEQYF
TGCGCCAGCAGCTTGGGACAGGGGTATTCCTACGAGCAGTACTTC
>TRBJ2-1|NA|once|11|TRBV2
CASGRGDEQFF
TGTGCCTCAGGGAGGGGGGATGAGCAGTTCTTC
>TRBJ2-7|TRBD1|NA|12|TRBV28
CASSSPGTGDNF
TGTGCCAGCAGTTCCCCCGGGACAGGGGACAACTTC
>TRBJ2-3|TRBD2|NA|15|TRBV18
CASSQREGWTDTQYF
TGTGCCAGCTCACAGCGGGAGGGCTGGACAGATACGCAGTATTTT
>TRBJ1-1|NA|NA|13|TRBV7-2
CASSLGRNTEAFF
TGTGCCAGCAGCTTAGGTCGGAACACTGAAGCTTTCTTT
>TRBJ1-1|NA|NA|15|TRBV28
CASSLFDTSRTEAFF
TGTGCCAGCAGTTTATTCGATACGTCCAGAACTGAAGCTTTCTTT
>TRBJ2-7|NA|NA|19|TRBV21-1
CASSSTPPGGIKGPDEQYF
TGTGCCAGCAGCTCCACCCCCCCCGGGGGGATCAAAGGGCCCGACGAGCAGTACTTC
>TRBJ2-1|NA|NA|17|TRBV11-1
CASSQRDPASSYNEQFF
TGTGCCAGCAGCCAGAGGGACCCGGCCTCCTCCTACAATGAGCAGTTCTTC
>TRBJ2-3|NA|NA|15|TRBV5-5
CASSLVGDHTDTQYF
TGTGCCAGCAGCTTGGTCGGGGACCACACAGATACGCAGTATTTT
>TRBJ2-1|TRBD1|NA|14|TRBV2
CASSEGQGAGEQFF
TGTGCCAGCAGTGAGGGACAGGGGGCCGGTGAGCAGTTCTTC
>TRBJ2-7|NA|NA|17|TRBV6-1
CASSEAHGSGGAYEQYF
TGTGCCAGCAGTGAAGCCCACGGTAGCGGAGGCGCCTACGAGCAGTACTTC
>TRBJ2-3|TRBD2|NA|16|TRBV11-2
CASSLVVAGGGDTQYF
TGTGCCAGCAGCTTAGTGGTAGCGGGAGGCGGAGATACGCAGTATTTT
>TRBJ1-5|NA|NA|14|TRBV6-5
CASSARGVNQPQHF
TGTGCCAGCAGTGCGAGGGGCGTCAATCAGCCCCAGCATTTT
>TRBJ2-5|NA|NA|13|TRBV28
CASTPAPGETQYF
TGTGCCAGCACCCCGGCCCCGGGGGAGACCCAGTACTTC
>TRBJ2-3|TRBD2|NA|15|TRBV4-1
CASSPQRGGADTQYF
TGCGCCAGCAGCCCGCAGCGGGGGGGGGCCGATACGCAGTATTTT
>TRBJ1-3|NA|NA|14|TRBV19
CATIPSEPGNTIYF
TGTGCCACCATCCCCAGCGAACCTGGAAACACCATATATTTT
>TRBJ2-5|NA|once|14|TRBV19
CASSIGGGRETQYF
TGTGCCAGTAGTATAGGAGGGGGGAGGGAGACCCAGTACTTC
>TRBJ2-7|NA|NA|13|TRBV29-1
CSVELAGTYEQYF
TGCAGCGTTGAATTGGCGGGGACCTACGAGCAGTACTTC
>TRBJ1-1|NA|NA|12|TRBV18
CASSTENTEAFF
TGTGCCAGCTCAACGGAGAACACTGAAGCTTTCTTT
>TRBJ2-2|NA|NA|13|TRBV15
CATSTQRAGELFF
TGTGCCACCAGCACCCAGAGAGCCGGGGAGCTGTTTTTT
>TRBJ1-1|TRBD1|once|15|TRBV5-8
CASSNRGGLNTEAFF
TGTGCCAGCAGCAACCGAGGGGGCTTGAACACTGAAGCTTTCTTT
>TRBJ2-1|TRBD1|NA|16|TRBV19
CASSIGGQAPYNEQFF
TGTGCCAGTAGTATAGGTGGACAGGCCCCCTACAATGAGCAGTTCTTC
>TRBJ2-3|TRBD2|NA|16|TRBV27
CANNSLSGDSTDTQYF
TGTGCCAACAATTCCCTTAGCGGGGATAGCACAGATACGCAGTATTTT
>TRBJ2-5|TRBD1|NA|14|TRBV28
CASSLSNRGKTQYF
TGTGCCAGCAGTTTATCCAACAGGGGAAAGACCCAGTACTTC
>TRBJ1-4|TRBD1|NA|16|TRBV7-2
CASSLGLGTGSEKLFF
TGTGCCAGCAGCTTAGGTCTAGGGACAGGGAGTGAAAAACTGTTTTTT
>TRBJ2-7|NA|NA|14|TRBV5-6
CASAFLVSSYEQYF
TGTGCCAGCGCCTTTCTGGTGAGCTCCTACGAGCAGTACTTC
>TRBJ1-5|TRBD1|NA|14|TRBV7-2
CASSRPGQGQPQHF
TGTGCCAGCAGCCGACCGGGACAGGGCCAGCCCCAGCATTTT
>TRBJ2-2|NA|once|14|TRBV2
CASSGGWQAGELFF
TGTGCCAGCAGTGGGGGTTGGCAGGCCGGGGAGCTGTTTTTT
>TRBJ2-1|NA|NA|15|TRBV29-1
CSVEHYKTGYNEQFF
TGCAGCGTTGAACATTATAAGACTGGATACAATGAGCAGTTCTTC
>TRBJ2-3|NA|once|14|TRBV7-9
CASSLRGDTDTQYF
TGTGCCAGCAGCTTACGAGGGGACACAGATACGCAGTATTTT